These 31 T cell receptor beta chains were sequenced from one sample in a study of identical twins. In TCRdb, the 5' RACE reads were re-called with MiXCR into one record per CDR3 protein. This sample has about 490,000 distinct CDR3 sequences, with about 16% found just once. The same data also contributed to another study, on yellow fever vaccine responses in identical twins.

The sequencing sample was made of CD4+ T cells sorted from blood. These receptors originate from a woman aged 18 to 35 in good health.

The chain employs TRBV20-1 and TRBJ2-7; TRBD1 aligns across 9 bases. CDR1 is DFQATT, CDR2 SNEGSKA, per germline (reference sequence). The V segment lost 3 bases and the J segment 6 bases; nucleotides outside the gene matches: 6. CDR3 length equals 13 residues. CDR3 nucleotide sequence: TGCAGTGCTAGGGGACAGGGTGAATTCGAGCAGTACGTC. Residues: CSARGQGEFEQYV.

This clonotype was seen at least ten times. The genes are TRBV24-1 and TRBJ2-5, with 13 bases lining up with TRBD2. The germline CDR1 and CDR2 sequences are KGHDR and SFDVKD. V gave up 9 bases and J gave up 5 bases; unmatched junction bases: 2. The CDR3 loop spans 13 amino acids. The CDR3 region is CATGLAGEETQYF. Written as DNA, the CDR3 is TGTGCCACCGGACTAGCGGGGGAGGAGACCCAGTACTTC.

The V and J genes are TRBV15 and TRBJ1-4; D is unresolved. V lost 0 bases and J lost 4, with 9 bases in between. Germline CDR1 LNHNV, CDR2 YYDKDF (reference sequence). The CDR3 is 15 amino acids. The CDR3 DNA reads TGTGCCACCAGCAGAGACGTCGCCGGTAATGAAAAACTGTTTTTT. Its translation is CATSRDVAGNEKLFF.

This clonotype has just a few counts. The V and J genes are TRBV28 and TRBJ2-1; D gene ambiguous. CDR1 and CDR2 (germline): MDHEN, SYDVKM. Deletions cut 8 bases from V and 0 bases from J, with 11 bases between. This CDR3 has 14 amino acids. The CDR3 reads CASARISSYNEQFF. CDR3 nucleotide sequence: TGTGCCAGCGCGAGAATTAGCTCCTACAATGAGCAGTTCTTC.

The rearrangement uses TRBV7-9 and TRBJ2-7, with 7 positions matching TRBD2. This CDR3 spans 16 amino acids. The V segment lost 1 base and the J segment 2 bases; nucleotides outside the gene matches: 8. Germline V gene lookup returns CDR1 SEHNR and CDR2 FQNEAQ (reference sequence). Written as DNA, the CDR3 is TGTGCCAGCAGCTTAGTTTTTAGCGGGTCCGCCTACGAGCAGTACTTC. It translates to CASSLVFSGSAYEQYF.

The table lists this clonotype with a few counts. The chain recombines TRBV5-1 with TRBJ2-7, with D possibly TRBD1 on 8 matching bases. The CDR3 has 14 residues. The ends were cut back, 5 bases at V and 5 bases at J, with 17 bases in the middle. Germline lookup yields CDR1 SGHRS and CDR2 YFSETQ. The CDR3 here is CASSRDRGGNEQYF. The CDR3 nucleotides are TGCGCCAGCAGTCGTGACAGGGGAGGGAACGAGCAGTACTTC.

V usage is TRBV5-1 and J usage is TRBJ2-7, with 9 bases fitting TRBD1. Per the germline V gene, CDR1 is SGHRS and CDR2 is YFSETQ. V trimming: 4 bases; J trimming: 5 bases; junction bases outside the gene matches: 13. The CDR3 runs to 16 residues. The CDR3, as DNA: TGCGCCAGCAGCCCAGGAGGGACAGGGTACCTACACGAGCAGTACTTC. It is translated as CASSPGGTGYLHEQYF.

The chain has TRBV10-3 and TRBJ2-1; TRBD2 matches 10 bases. CDR1 is ENHRY and CDR2 is SYGVKD in the germline V gene. This CDR3 is 15 amino acids long. The trim removed 7 bases at V and 2 bases at J, leaving 5 bases unmatched. The CDR3 reads CAIKIAGGPYNEQFF. The CDR3 nucleotides read TGTGCCATCAAGATAGCGGGGGGACCCTACAATGAGCAGTTCTTC.

This chain uses TRBV5-1 with TRBJ1-2; 7 bases are a match to TRBD1. Trimming took 4 bases from V and 7 from J; bases not matched to a gene: 4. The CDR3 has 12 amino acids. Germline loops: CDR1 SGHRS, CDR2 YFSETQ. The CDR3: CASSLDRFGYTF. DNA of the CDR3: TGCGCCAGCAGCCTGGACAGGTTTGGCTACACCTTC.

The rearrangement links TRBV20-1 to TRBJ1-3; possibly TRBD1 for D (5 bases). Trimming took off 6 bases at V and 3 bases at J, with 12 bases between the two ends. Germline V lookup: CDR1 DFQATT, CDR2 SNEGSKA (reference sequence). The CDR3 is 13 residues long. The CDR3 nucleotides are TGCAGTGCCGGGACCCCCGTTGGAAACACCATATATTTT. Translated: CSAGTPVGNTIYF.

The chain uses TRBV7-9 and TRBJ2-1; the D gene is possibly TRBD2 (6 bases). The germline V gene has CDR1 SEHNR and CDR2 FQNEAQ (reference sequence). V dropped 2 bases and J dropped 5 bases, with 10 bases sitting between them. The CDR3 covers 14 residues. The CDR3 DNA is TGTGCCAGCAGCTTAAGGACTATCGACAATGAGCAGTTCTTC. This translates into CASSLRTIDNEQFF.

This clonotype showed up just a few times. The chain couples TRBV6-1 to TRBJ2-7, with a tentative D call TRBD1 (6 bases). Trimming cost V 6 bases and J 1 base, with 10 bases left between them. The germline gives CDR1 MNHNS, CDR2 SASEGT. This CDR3 region has 13 residues. For the CDR3, the DNA is TGTGCCAGCAGGGCCGGACAGTCCTACGAGCAGTACGTC. Protein: CASRAGQSYEQYV.

The chain has TRBV6-1 and TRBJ2-2, with no clear D. This CDR3 spans 15 amino acids. V was pared by 0 bases and J by 2 bases, with 7 bases between. Germline CDR1 is MNHNS and CDR2 is SASEGT. CDR3 sequence: CASSEAIVNTGELFF. For the CDR3, the DNA is TGTGCCAGCAGTGAAGCAATAGTTAACACCGGGGAGCTGTTTTTT.

The table lists this clonotype with a few counts. This CDR3 reads CASSLTGTFNYEQYV. In DNA form, the CDR3 reads TGTGCCAGTAGTCTAACCGGGACATTCAACTACGAGCAGTACGTC. The chain links TRBV19 to TRBJ2-7; TRBD1 is a possible D gene (6 bases). V lost 5 bases and J 3 bases, leaving 17 bases between the germline ends. In germline, CDR1 is LNHDA, CDR2 SQIVND (reference sequence). CDR3 size: 15 residues.

CDR3 sequence reads: CASNPPGTGILRGSGEQYV. For the CDR3, the DNA is TGTGCCAGCAATCCCCCCGGGACAGGGATTCTCCGGGGATCGGGAGAGCAGTACGTC. V and J are TRBV12-3 or TRBV12-4 and TRBJ2-7; 9 bases align to TRBD1. Unmatched junction bases numbered 26, after V lost 7 bases and J lost 7 bases. There are 19 residues in the CDR3.

This clonotype was seen only a few times. The chain recombines TRBV5-1 with TRBJ2-1; D possibly matches TRBD1 or TRBD2 (5 bases each). Trimming left V 4 bases short and J 6 bases short, with 11 bases between. Germline V CDR1 and CDR2: SGHRS, YFSETQ. The CDR3 length is 13 residues. The CDR3 region is CASSRDGLNEQFF. The CDR3 DNA is TGCGCCAGCAGCCGGGACGGACTCAATGAGCAGTTCTTC.

In its sample, this clonotype was seen a few times. The chain recombines TRBV12-3 or TRBV12-4 with TRBJ2-1; 12 bases align to TRBD2. V shed 5 bases and J 8 bases; nucleotides not matched to a gene: 7. This CDR3 has 15 amino acids. CDR3 DNA sequence: TGTGCCAGCAGTACCCGACTAGCGGGAGTCCATGAGCAGTTCTTC. This sequence encodes CASSTRLAGVHEQFF.

The rearrangement uses TRBV13 and TRBJ1-5; D might be TRBD1 (5 bases). The V end was cut by 3 bases, the J end by 0 bases, with 15 bases between. CDR1 is PRHDT and CDR2 is FYEKMQ in the germline V gene (reference sequence). There are 17 residues in the CDR3. CDR3 sequence: CASSLGQSRYSNQPQHF. The CDR3 DNA is TGTGCCAGCAGCTTGGGGCAGTCCCGGTATAGCAATCAGCCCCAGCATTTT. Combining the CDR3 with reference TRBV13 and TRBJ1-5 gives the whole variable domain AAGVIQSPRHLIKEKRETATLKCYPIPRHDTVYWYQQGPGQDPQFLISFYEKMQSDKGSIPDRFSAQQFSDYHSELNMSSLELGDSALYFCASSLGQSRYSNQPQHFGDGTRLSIL.

V gene TRBV29-1 combines with J gene TRBJ1-1; 8 bases are shared with TRBD1. This CDR3 is built from 11 residues. Germline-derived CDR1 and CDR2 are SQVTM and ANQGSEA. V shed 1 base and J 10 bases; nucleotides not matched to a gene: 2. CDR3 in amino acids: CSVEAGGPAFF. The CDR3 bases are TGCAGCGTTGAAGCAGGGGGCCCAGCTTTCTTT.

This clonotype was recorded a few times. The chain combines TRBV20-1 with TRBJ2-1; 8 bases align to TRBD1. Germline V lookup: CDR1 DFQATT, CDR2 SNEGSKA (reference sequence). With 3 bases clipped from V and 3 bases from J, the junction kept 4 bases outside the gene matches. CDR3 length: 14 residues. The CDR3 loop reads CSARTDRGYNEQFF. CDR3 DNA: TGCAGTGCTAGGACAGACAGGGGCTACAATGAGCAGTTCTTC.

This clonotype was detected once. V gene TRBV7-2 combines with J gene TRBJ2-1; D tentatively reads TRBD1 or TRBD2 (5 bases each). The length of the CDR3 is 14 residues. Trimming cost V 5 bases and J 9 bases, with 17 bases left between them. CDR1 is SGHTA, CDR2 FQGNSA, per germline. CDR3 residues: CASSPGTLSFEQFF. The CDR3 bases are TGTGCCAGCAGCCCCGGGACCCTATCGTTTGAGCAGTTCTTC.

The chain combines TRBV19 with TRBJ2-2; D gene unclear. V was shortened by 6 bases and J by 1 base, with 9 bases between the two germline ends. The CDR3 extends over 14 amino acids. The V gene's germline CDR1 is LNHDA and CDR2 SQIVND (reference sequence). The CDR3 here is CASRSVQNTGELFF. In DNA form, the CDR3 reads TGTGCCAGTAGGAGCGTCCAGAACACCGGGGAGCTGTTTTTT.

This clonotype appeared a few times. This chain uses TRBV20-1 with TRBJ1-1; D is ambiguous. The V gene's germline CDR1 is DFQATT and CDR2 SNEGSKA (reference sequence). V was shortened by 5 bases and J by 1 base, with 8 bases between the two germline ends. There are 12 residues in the CDR3. The CDR3 DNA sequence: TGCAGTGCTTTGGATAGGAACACTGAAGCTTTCTTT. Encoded protein: CSALDRNTEAFF.

This clonotype has more than one count but fewer than ten. This rearrangement joins TRBV12-3 or TRBV12-4 to TRBJ2-2, with TRBD1 identical over 7 bases. The CDR3 is made up of 15 amino acids. Trimming at V came to 5 bases and at J to 3 bases, leaving 6 bases not matched to a gene. The CDR3 coding sequence is TGTGCCAGCAGTCCGGGACAGAAGTACACCGGGGAGCTGTTTTTT. Amino acids: CASSPGQKYTGELFF.

The chain is built from TRBV7-7 and TRBJ2-1; 10 bases agree with TRBD2. Per germline, CDR1 SSHAT and CDR2 FNYEAQ (reference sequence). The CDR3 loop spans 17 amino acids. V was clipped by 2 bases and J by 4 bases; unmatched bases: 8. The CDR3 region is CASSLKAGGPGYNEQFF. In DNA form, the CDR3 reads TGTGCCAGCAGCTTAAAAGCGGGAGGGCCGGGTTACAATGAGCAGTTCTTC.

This clonotype has just a few counts. The rearrangement links TRBV20-1 to TRBJ1-5; maybe TRBD1 (5 bases). CDR3 length: 15 residues. V lost 3 bases and J 5 bases, leaving 17 bases between the germline ends. The germline CDR1 and CDR2 sequences are DFQATT and SNEGSKA (reference sequence). As DNA, the CDR3 is TGCAGTGCTAGCGGTCGGCCGGGGGGGGATCAGCCCCAGCATTTT. Translating gives CSASGRPGGDQPQHF.

This sequence joins TRBV4-1 and TRBJ2-1; TRBD2 is a possible D gene (5 bases). Germline CDR1 and CDR2: MGHRA and YSYEKL. The CDR3 covers 19 residues. The V end lost 0 bases, the J end lost 3 bases, and 21 bases lay between the germline ends. This chain's CDR3 is CASSQEERGLGNRYNEQFF. DNA of the CDR3: TGCGCCAGCAGCCAAGAGGAGCGAGGGTTAGGGAATCGCTACAATGAGCAGTTCTTC.

This clonotype was seen repeatedly, ten times or more. The rearrangement uses TRBV12-3 or TRBV12-4 and TRBJ2-5; no clear D. The CDR3 has 13 amino acids. With 3 bases removed from V and 2 bases from J, the gap between germline ends came to 7 bases. In DNA form, the CDR3 reads TGTGCCAGCAGTTTTAAGGCACAAGAGACCCAGTACTTC. Translating it yields CASSFKAQETQYF.

This chain joins TRBV29-1 and TRBJ2-3, with 7 nucleotides matching TRBD1. CDR3 length equals 14 residues. The germline V gene has CDR1 SQVTM and CDR2 ANQGSEA. With V trimmed by 4 bases and J by 0 bases, 4 bases remained unmatched. The DNA of the CDR3 is TGCAGCGTTGGACAGGGTTTGAGCACAGATACGCAGTATTTT. It yields the protein CSVGQGLSTDTQYF.

This clonotype was detected a few times. The chain is built from TRBV6-2 or TRBV6-3 and TRBJ2-3, with 8 bases identical to TRBD2. J gave up 7 bases and V 6 bases, and 15 bases lay outside the gene matches. From germline, CDR1 is MNHEY and CDR2 SVGEGT. CDR3 length equals 16 residues. DNA of the CDR3: TGTGCCAGCAGCCTAACTAGCGGCAGAGGTAGCTATACGCAGTATTTT. This encodes CASSLTSGRGSYTQYF.

V gene TRBV28 combines with J gene TRBJ2-2; 7 nucleotides match TRBD2. Germline V gives CDR1 MDHEN, CDR2 SYDVKM. Unmatched junction bases numbered 4, after V lost 2 bases and J lost 1 base. This CDR3 spans 16 amino acids. CDR3: CASSLDTGGNTGELFF. DNA for the CDR3: TGTGCCAGCAGTTTAGACACGGGAGGGAACACCGGGGAGCTGTTTTTT. Complete variable domain (other parts from reference TRBV28 and TRBJ2-2): DVKVTQSSRYLVKRTGEKVFLECVQDMDHENMFWYRQDPGLGLRLIYFSYDVKMKEKGDIPEGYSVSREKKERFSLILESASTNQTSMYLCASSLDTGGNTGELFFGEGSRLTVL.